This T cell receptor (beta chain) was recorded in a study of shared T cell receptors in the human thymus. Sequenced by immunoSEQ multiplex PCR; TCRdb stores in-frame clones only, minus some. The sample yields some 400,000 clones, roughly 94% seen once. This clonotype was obtained from a human donor. The sequenced sample was thymocytes.

CDR3 coding DNA: TGTGCCAGTAGTATTAACAGGGCTCAGCCCCAGCATTTT. It yields the protein CASSINRAQPQHF. The rearrangement links TRBV19 to TRBJ1-5, with D possibly matching TRBD1 (6 bases). The germline V and J ends were trimmed by 3 bases and 6 bases, with 9 bases remaining between them. The CDR3 consists of 13 residues. CDR1 is LNHDA, CDR2 SQIVND, per germline (reference sequence).